The TCR beta chain under discussion was sequenced for a study of cytotoxic CD8 clonotypes in ibrutinib-treated CLL. Whole-study results and caveats: Baseline-level clonality went beyond age-matched healthy donors and moved in step with circulating CD8+ T-cell counts.

Note on this clone: Its antigen is still unknown.

Target depth was 1 in 200,000 to 1 in 1 million T cells, about 10x per clonotype. TCRdb's copy holds only in-frame clones and misses some; the assay was immunoSEQ multiplex PCR. The sample consists of fewer than 300,000 clones, roughly 76% of them appearing once. The length of the CDR3 is 14 residues. Germline trimming cut 9 bases from V and 4 bases from J; bases unmatched to any gene: 8. Germline V lookup: CDR1 LNHDA, CDR2 SQIVND (reference sequence). This sequence originates from a human donor with chronic lymphocytic leukemia. Sequences were derived from PBMCs, sampled at disease progression, from a patient treated with ibrutinib. This rearrangement joins TRBV19 to TRBJ2-3; 9 bases align to TRBD1. The CDR3 protein is CASRPGTGSDTQYF. The CDR3 region has the DNA TGTGCCAGCCGCCCGGGGACAGGGTCAGATACGCAGTATTTT.